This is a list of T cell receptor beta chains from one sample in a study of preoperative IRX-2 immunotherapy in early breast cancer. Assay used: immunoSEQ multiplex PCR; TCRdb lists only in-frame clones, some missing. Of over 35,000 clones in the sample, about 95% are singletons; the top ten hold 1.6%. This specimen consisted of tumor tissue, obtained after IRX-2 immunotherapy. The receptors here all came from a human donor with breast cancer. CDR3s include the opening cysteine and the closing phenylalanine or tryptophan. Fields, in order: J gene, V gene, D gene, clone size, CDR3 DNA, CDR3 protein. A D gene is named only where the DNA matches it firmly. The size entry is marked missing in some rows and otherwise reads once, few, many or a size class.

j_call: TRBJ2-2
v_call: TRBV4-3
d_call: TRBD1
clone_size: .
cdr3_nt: TGCGCCAGCAGCCAAGTATTACAGGGGAGATGGACCGGGGAGCTGTTTTTT
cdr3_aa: CASSQVLQGRWTGELFF

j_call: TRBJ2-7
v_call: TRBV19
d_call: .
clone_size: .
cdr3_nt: TGTGCCAGTAGACCCCGAACGGGACGCAGACACGAGCAGTACTTC
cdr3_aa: CASRPRTGRRHEQYF

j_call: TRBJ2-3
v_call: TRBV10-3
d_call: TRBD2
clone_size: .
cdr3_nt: TGTGCCCACGGGGGAGGGGCAGATACGCAGTATTTT
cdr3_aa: CAHGGGADTQYF

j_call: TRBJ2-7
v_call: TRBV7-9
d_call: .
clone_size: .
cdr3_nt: TGCGCCAGCAGCCAAGATAGCGCCTCCTACGAGCAGTACTTC
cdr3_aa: CASSQDSASYEQYF

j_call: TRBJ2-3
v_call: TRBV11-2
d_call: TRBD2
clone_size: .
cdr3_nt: TGTGCCAGCAGCTTAAGCTCGGCGGGAGGGCCAGATACGCAGTATTTT
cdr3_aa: CASSLSSAGGPDTQYF

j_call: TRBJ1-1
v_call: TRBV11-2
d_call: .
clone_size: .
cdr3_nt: TGTGCCAGCAGCTTAACCCCGCGGGGGGGGTTTACTGAAGCTTTCTTT
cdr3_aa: CASSLTPRGGFTEAFF

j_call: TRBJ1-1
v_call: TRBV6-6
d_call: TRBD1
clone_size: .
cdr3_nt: TGTGCCAGCAGACAGGACAGGGACACTGAAGCTTTCTTT
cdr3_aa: CASRQDRDTEAFF

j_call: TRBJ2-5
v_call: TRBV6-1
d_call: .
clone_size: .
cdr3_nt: TGTGCCAGCAGTGAAGACTTGCGGGGCCAAGAGACCCAGTACTTC
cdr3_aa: CASSEDLRGQETQYF

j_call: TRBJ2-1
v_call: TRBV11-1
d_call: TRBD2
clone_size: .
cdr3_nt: TGTGCCAGCAGCGGCCGACTAGCGGGAGGGCCCGGTGAGCAGTTCTTC
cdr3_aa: CASSGRLAGGPGEQFF

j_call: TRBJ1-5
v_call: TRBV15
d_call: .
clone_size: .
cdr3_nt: TGTGCCACCAGCAGAGACAGGGTAAGCAATCAGCCCCAGCATTTT
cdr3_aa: CATSRDRVSNQPQHF

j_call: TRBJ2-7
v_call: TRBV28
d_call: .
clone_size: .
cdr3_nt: TGTGCCAGCAGTTGGGCACCCTACGAGCAGTACTTC
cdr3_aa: CASSWAPYEQYF

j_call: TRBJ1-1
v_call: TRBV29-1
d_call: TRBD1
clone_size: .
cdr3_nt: TGCAGCGTTGAAGAGACAGGGAGTACTGAAGCTTTCTTT
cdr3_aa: CSVEETGSTEAFF

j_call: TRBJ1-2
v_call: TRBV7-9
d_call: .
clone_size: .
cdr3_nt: TGTGCCAGCAGCGGGGAGGGGTCCGGCGGCTACACCTTC
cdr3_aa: CASSGEGSGGYTF

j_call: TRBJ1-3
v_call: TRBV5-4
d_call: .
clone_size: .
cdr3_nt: TGTGCCAGCAGCTTGAGGGGATCCGGAAACACCATATATTTT
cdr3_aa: CASSLRGSGNTIYF

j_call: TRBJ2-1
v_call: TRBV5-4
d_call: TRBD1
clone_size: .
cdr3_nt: TGTGCCAGCAGCTCATCATTCGACAGGGGGCTTGAGCAGTTCTTC
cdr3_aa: CASSSSFDRGLEQFF

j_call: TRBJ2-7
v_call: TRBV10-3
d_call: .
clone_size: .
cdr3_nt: TGTGCCATCAGTGAGTTTGACACCGCCTACGAGCAGTACTTC
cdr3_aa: CAISEFDTAYEQYF

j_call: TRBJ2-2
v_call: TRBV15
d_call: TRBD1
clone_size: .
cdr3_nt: TGTGCCACCAGCAGATTGGGACAGATCACCGGGGAGCTGTTTTTT
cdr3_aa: CATSRLGQITGELFF

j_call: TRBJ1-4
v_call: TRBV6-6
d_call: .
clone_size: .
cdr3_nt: TGTGCCAGCAGTTTTGGGGGAGGGGAAGGTGAAAAACTGTTTTTT
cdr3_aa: CASSFGGGEGEKLFF

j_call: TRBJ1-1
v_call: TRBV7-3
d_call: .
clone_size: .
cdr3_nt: TGTGCCAGCAGCTTAACCGTGAACACTGAAGCTTTCTTT
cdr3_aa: CASSLTVNTEAFF

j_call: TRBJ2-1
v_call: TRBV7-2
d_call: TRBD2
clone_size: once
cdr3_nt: TGTGCCAGTAAAGGACTAGCGGGAGGCAATGAGCAGTTCTTC
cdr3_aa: CASKGLAGGNEQFF

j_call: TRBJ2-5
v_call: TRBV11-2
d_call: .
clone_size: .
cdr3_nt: TGTGCCAGCAGCTTAATATTTGGTGATGTGAAAGAGACCCAGTACTTC
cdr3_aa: CASSLIFGDVKETQYF

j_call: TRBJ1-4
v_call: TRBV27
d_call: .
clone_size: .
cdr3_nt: TGTGCCAGCAGTTTACAGGGATTAGCTAATGAAAAACTGTTTTTT
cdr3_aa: CASSLQGLANEKLFF

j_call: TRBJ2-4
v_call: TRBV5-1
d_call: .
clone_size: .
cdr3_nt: TGCGCCAGCAGCCGAGAGGGGCCCCTCGAAAACATTCAGTACTTC
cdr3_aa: CASSREGPLENIQYF

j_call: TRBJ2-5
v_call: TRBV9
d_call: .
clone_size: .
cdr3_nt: TGTGCCAGCAGCGTAGCCGGTGGGGAGGACCAGTACTTC
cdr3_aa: CASSVAGGEDQYF

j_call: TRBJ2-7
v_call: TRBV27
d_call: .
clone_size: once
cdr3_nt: TGTGCCAGCAGCCCTTGGCAGGGGCGCTCCTACGAGCAGTACTTC
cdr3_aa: CASSPWQGRSYEQYF

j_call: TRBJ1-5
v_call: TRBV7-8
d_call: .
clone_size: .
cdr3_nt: TGTGCCAGCAGCTTATCCAGCCCAGGCTATGTTCAGCCCCAGCATTTT
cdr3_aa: CASSLSSPGYVQPQHF

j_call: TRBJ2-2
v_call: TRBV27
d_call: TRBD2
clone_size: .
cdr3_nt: TGTGCCAGCAGTTTAAAATTGGCGGGAGCCGGGGAGCTGTTTTTT
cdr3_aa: CASSLKLAGAGELFF

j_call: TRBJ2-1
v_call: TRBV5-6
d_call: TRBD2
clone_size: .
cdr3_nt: TGTGCCAGCAGCAAAGGACTAGCGGGGGGGCTTATTTACAATGAGCAGTTCTTC
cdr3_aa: CASSKGLAGGLIYNEQFF

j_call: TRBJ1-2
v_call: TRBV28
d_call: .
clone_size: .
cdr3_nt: TGTGCCAGCAGGCGACGAGGGGGTGACTATGGCTACACCTTC
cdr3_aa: CASRRRGGDYGYTF

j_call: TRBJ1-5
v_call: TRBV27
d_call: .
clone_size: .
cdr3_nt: TGTGCCAGCAGTAAACAGGTGGAGGGTACCCAGCATTTT
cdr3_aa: CASSKQVEGTQHF

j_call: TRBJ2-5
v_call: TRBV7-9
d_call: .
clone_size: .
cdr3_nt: TGTGCCAGCGGAGGGGAATCCGCAGGGGCCCAGTACTTC
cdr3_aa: CASGGESAGAQYF

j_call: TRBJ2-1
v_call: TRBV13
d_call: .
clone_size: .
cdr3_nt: TGTGCCAGCAGCCCAAGCAGAGGGGAGCAGTTCTTC
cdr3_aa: CASSPSRGEQFF

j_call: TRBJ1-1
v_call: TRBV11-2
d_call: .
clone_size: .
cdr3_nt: TGTGCCAGCAGCTTCATGACTACTGAAGCTTTCTTT
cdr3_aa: CASSFMTTEAFF

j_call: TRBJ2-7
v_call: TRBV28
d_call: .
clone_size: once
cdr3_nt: TGTGCCAGCAACGGACCTTCTCCCTACGAGCAGTACTTC
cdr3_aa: CASNGPSPYEQYF

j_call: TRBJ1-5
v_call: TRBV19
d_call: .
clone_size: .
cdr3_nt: TGTGCCAGTAGTACCACGGGCCACTATAGCAATCAGCCCCAGCATTTT
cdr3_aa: CASSTTGHYSNQPQHF

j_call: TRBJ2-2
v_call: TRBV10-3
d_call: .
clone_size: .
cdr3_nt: TGTGCCATCAGTGAGTCGCGCGGGACGAACACCGGGGAGCTGTTTTTT
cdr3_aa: CAISESRGTNTGELFF

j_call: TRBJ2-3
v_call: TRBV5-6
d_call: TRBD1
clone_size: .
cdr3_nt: TGTGCCAGCAGCTCGCACAGGGGGCCTGGCACAGATACGCAGTATTTT
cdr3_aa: CASSSHRGPGTDTQYF

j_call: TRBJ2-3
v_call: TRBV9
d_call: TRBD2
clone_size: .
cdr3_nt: TGTGCCAGCAGCGTAGCCTTCGGGACTAGCGGTAGCACAGATACGCAGTATTTT
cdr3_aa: CASSVAFGTSGSTDTQYF

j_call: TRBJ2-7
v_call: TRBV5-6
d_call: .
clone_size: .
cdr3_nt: TGTGCCAGCAGCTTGGGTACCCCCTACGAGCAGTACTTC
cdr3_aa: CASSLGTPYEQYF

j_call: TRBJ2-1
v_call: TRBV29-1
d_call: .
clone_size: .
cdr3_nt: TGCAGCGTCCAACCGGGTGGGGACATTGCGGGTTCCTACAATGAGCAGTTCTTC
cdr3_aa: CSVQPGGDIAGSYNEQFF

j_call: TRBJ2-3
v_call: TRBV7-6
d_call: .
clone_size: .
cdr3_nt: TGTGCCAGCAGCTTAAAGGACACCACAGATACGCAGTATTTT
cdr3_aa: CASSLKDTTDTQYF

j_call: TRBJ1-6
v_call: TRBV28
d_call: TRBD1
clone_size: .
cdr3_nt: TGTGCCACCGCGTTGGAGGGGGCGGGTTCACCCCTCCACTTT
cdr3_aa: CATALEGAGSPLHF

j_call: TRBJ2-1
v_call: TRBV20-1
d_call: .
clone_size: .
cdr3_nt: TGCAGTGCCAAACTAGGTGAGCAGTTCTTC
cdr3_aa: CSAKLGEQFF

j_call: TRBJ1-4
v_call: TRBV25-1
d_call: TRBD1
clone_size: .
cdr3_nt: TGTGCCAGCAGTGGGGGACAGGGGGCTCTGCTGGGTGAAAAACTGTTTTTT
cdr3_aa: CASSGGQGALLGEKLFF

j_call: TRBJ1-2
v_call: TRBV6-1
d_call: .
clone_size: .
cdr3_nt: TGTGCCAGCATGGTACTTTCGGCCTATGGCTACACCTTC
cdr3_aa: CASMVLSAYGYTF

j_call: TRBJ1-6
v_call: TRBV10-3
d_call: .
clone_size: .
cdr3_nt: TGTGCCATCAGTGAGACGGGCTGGAGTTCACCCCTCCACTTT
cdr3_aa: CAISETGWSSPLHF

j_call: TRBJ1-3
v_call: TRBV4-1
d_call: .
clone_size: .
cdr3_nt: TGCGCCAGCAGCCAAGGGCGGGGGGGGATCTCTGGAAACACCATATATTTT
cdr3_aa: CASSQGRGGISGNTIYF

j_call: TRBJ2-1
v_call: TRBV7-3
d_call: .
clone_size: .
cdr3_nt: TGTGCCAGCAGCTTAACGCTGACTAGCTACAATGAGCAGTTCTTC
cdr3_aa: CASSLTLTSYNEQFF

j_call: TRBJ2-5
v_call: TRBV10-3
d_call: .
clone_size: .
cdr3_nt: TGTGCCATAGGAAAGGAGGTAGCGGCATACCAGTACTTC
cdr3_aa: CAIGKEVAAYQYF

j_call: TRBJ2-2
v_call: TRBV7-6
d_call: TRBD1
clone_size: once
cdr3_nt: TGTGCCAGCAGCTTCGGACAGGGAGGGCTGTTTTTT
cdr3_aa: CASSFGQGGLFF

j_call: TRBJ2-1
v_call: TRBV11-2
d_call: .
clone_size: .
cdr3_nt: TGTGCCAGCAGCCGGCTCGATGAGCAGTTCTTC
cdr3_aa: CASSRLDEQFF

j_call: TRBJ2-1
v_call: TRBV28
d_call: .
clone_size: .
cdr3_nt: TGTGCCAGCTCCCCCAGGTGGGAGCAGTTCTTC
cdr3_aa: CASSPRWEQFF

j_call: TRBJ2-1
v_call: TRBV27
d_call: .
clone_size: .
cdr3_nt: TGTGCCAGCAGCCCCGGGACGGCCAAGTTCTTC
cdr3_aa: CASSPGTAKFF

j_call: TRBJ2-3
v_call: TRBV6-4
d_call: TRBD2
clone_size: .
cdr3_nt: TGTGCCAGCAGTGCTGTTGGGTCCGGCACGGGGGGAAACCCAGATACGCAGTATTTT
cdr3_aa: CASSAVGSGTGGNPDTQYF

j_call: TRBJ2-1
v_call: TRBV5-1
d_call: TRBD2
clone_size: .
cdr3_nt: TGCGCCAGCAGCTTATTACCTAGCGGGAGAGACTACTCCTACAATGAGCAGTTCTTC
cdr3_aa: CASSLLPSGRDYSYNEQFF

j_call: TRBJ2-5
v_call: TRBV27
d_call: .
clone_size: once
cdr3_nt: TGTGCCAGCAGGTCATACAGGGCGGAGACCCAGTACTTC
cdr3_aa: CASRSYRAETQYF

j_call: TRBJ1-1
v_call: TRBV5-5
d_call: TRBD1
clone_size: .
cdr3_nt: TGTGCCAGCAGGTCCAACAGGGGATTAGCCAGTACTGAAGCTTTCTTT
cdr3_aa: CASRSNRGLASTEAFF

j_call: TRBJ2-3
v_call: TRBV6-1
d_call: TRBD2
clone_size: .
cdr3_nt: TGTGCCAGCAGTGAACGCCCATGGGTAGCGGGAGTCACAGATACGCAGTATTTT
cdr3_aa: CASSERPWVAGVTDTQYF

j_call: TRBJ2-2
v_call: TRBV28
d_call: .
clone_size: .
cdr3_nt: TGTGCCAGCGGCAATGTAATCTCCGGGGAGCTGTTTTTT
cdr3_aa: CASGNVISGELFF